A selection of T cell receptor beta chains follows, all from one sample in a study of cytomegalovirus exposure and HLA in healthy donors. The protocol was immunoSEQ multiplex PCR, while the TCRdb copy is restricted to in-frame clones and leaves out a portion. The sample contains around 120,000 clones, 50% to 65% of which appear only once. Sequencing used PBMCs. These receptors all come from a man in his forties in good health and CMV-seropositive. Both conserved end residues are part of each CDR3. Fields, in order: D gene, J gene, V gene, clone size, CDR3 DNA, CDR3 protein. D genes are given only for firm matches. Clone sizes are given selectively: once, few, many, or a class where the clone is expanded.

>-|TRBJ1-2|TRBV5-6|-
TGTGCCAGCAGACCAGGGAACTATGGCTACACCTTC
CASRPGNYGYTF
>-|TRBJ2-7|TRBV14|few
TGTGCCAGCAGCCAAGCCGGCAGGGCGAGCTCCTACGAGCAGTACTTC
CASSQAGRASSYEQYF
>-|TRBJ2-7|TRBV28|-
TGTGCCAGCAGTTTATCTGGCAGGGAAACCTACGAGCAGTACTTC
CASSLSGRETYEQYF
>-|TRBJ2-7|TRBV2|few
TGTGCCAGCCACCTCTCCTACCTCTCCTACGAGCAGTACTTC
CASHLSYLSYEQYF
>TRBD2|TRBJ2-7|TRBV4-2|-
TGTGCCAGCAGCCAAGGATCGGCCAGCGGGGACTACGAGCAGTACTTC
CASSQGSASGDYEQYF
>TRBD2|TRBJ2-5|TRBV7-9|-
TGTGCCAGCAGCTTAAGTTTGCTAGCGGGATGGCAAGAGACCCAGTACTTC
CASSLSLLAGWQETQYF
>-|TRBJ2-7|TRBV7-9|-
TGTGCCAGCAGCTTCCCCACGAGTTACGAGCAGTACTTC
CASSFPTSYEQYF
>TRBD1|TRBJ2-3|TRBV2|-
TGTGCCAGCAGCGATACAGGGGACCGCACAGATACGCAGTATTTT
CASSDTGDRTDTQYF
>-|TRBJ2-1|TRBV13|-
TGTGCCAGCAGCTTAGGCTGGCTAGGCGAGCAGTTCTTC
CASSLGWLGEQFF
>TRBD1|TRBJ2-7|TRBV6-5|-
TGTGCCAGCAGTTACTCGACAGGGGTCCAATACGAGCAGTACTTC
CASSYSTGVQYEQYF
>-|TRBJ2-7|TRBV11-2|-
TGTGCCAGCAGCTTAGGGTTAGAGTACGAGCAGTACTTC
CASSLGLEYEQYF
>-|TRBJ1-2|TRBV27|-
TGTGCCAGCAGTTTAGAGGGTGGCTATGGCTACACCTTC
CASSLEGGYGYTF
>-|TRBJ1-1|TRBV4-1|-
TGCGCCAGCAGCCCCAACACGATGGGCGCGTCTGAAGCTTTCTTT
CASSPNTMGASEAFF
>TRBD1|TRBJ2-3|TRBV10-1|-
TGCGCCAGCAGCGGGACAGGATGGACAGATACGCAGTATTTT
CASSGTGWTDTQYF
>TRBD2|TRBJ2-1|TRBV27|-
TGTGCCAGCAGTTCGCGGGGGGGAACGGGGAATGAGCAGTTCTTC
CASSSRGGTGNEQFF
>-|TRBJ2-6|TRBV5-4|few
TGTGCCAGCAGCTTGGACAGTTACTCTGGGGCCAACGTCCTGACTTTC
CASSLDSYSGANVLTF
>TRBD1|TRBJ2-5|TRBV27|-
TGTGCCAGCAGTTTCAAATGGACAGGGGTTTCCCGTTGGCACCAAGAGACCCAGTACTTC
CASSFKWTGVSRWHQETQYF
>-|TRBJ1-1|TRBV19|-
TGTGCCAGTAGAGGTCCGGGGATCTCTGAAGCTTTCTTT
CASRGPGISEAFF
>TRBD1|TRBJ1-5|TRBV10-2|few
TGCGCCAGCAGTGACAGGGGGCTTGACAATCAGCCCCAGCATTTT
CASSDRGLDNQPQHF
>TRBD1|TRBJ2-7|TRBV4-2|-
TGTGCCAGCAGCCAATATACCATCGGGACAGGGTCCTACGAGCAGTACTTC
CASSQYTIGTGSYEQYF
>-|TRBJ2-3|TRBV7-2|-
TGTGCCAGCAGCTTGGGCGGGGGCTGGTTTAGCACAGATACGCAGTATTTT
CASSLGGGWFSTDTQYF
>TRBD2|TRBJ2-2|TRBV10-3|-
TGTGCCATCAGCGGGGGGGTAAGGGACACCGGGGAGCTGTTTTTT
CAISGGVRDTGELFF
>-|TRBJ2-1|TRBV7-9|-
TGTGCCAGCAGCTTAGGGACTCACTACAATGAGCAGTTCTTC
CASSLGTHYNEQFF
>TRBD2|TRBJ2-7|TRBV5-1|-
TGCGCCAGCAGCTTACTAGCGGGGGGGCCTAACGAGCAGTACTTC
CASSLLAGGPNEQYF
>-|TRBJ1-2|TRBV6-6|-
TGTGCCAGCAGTTACGGGGAGGGCTACACCTTC
CASSYGEGYTF
>-|TRBJ2-3|TRBV9|few
TGTGCCAGCAGCGTAGGTGCGGGGCGCACAGATACGCAGTATTTT
CASSVGAGRTDTQYF
>-|TRBJ2-1|TRBV7-7|-
TGTGCTAGCAGCTCCGGGGGAGAGCAGTTCTTC
CASSSGGEQFF
>-|TRBJ1-2|TRBV6-6|-
TGTGCCAGTAAGGACAGCTATGGCTACACCTTC
CASKDSYGYTF
>-|TRBJ2-1|TRBV5-1|-
TGCGCCAGCAGCTGGAGCCCGAGCTCCTACAATGAGCAGTTCTTC
CASSWSPSSYNEQFF
>-|TRBJ1-5|TRBV4-3|few
TGCGCCAGCAGCCGCGACAGCACAATCAATCAGCCCCAGCATTTT
CASSRDSTINQPQHF
>-|TRBJ1-2|TRBV7-2|-
TGTGCCAGCAGCCCTGGTCGGGGAACGTATGGCTACACCTTC
CASSPGRGTYGYTF
>TRBD2|TRBJ2-7|TRBV25-1|few
TGTGCCAGCGTTCTAGCGGGAGGGTACGAGCAGTACTTC
CASVLAGGYEQYF
>TRBD1|TRBJ2-5|TRBV5-1|-
TGCGCCAGCAGCCTGTGGACAGGGGAAGAGACCCAGTACTTC
CASSLWTGEETQYF
>TRBD1|TRBJ1-2|TRBV6-5|-
TGTGCCAGCAGTTCCTACGACAGGGGTGACTATGGCTACACCTTC
CASSSYDRGDYGYTF
>TRBD1|TRBJ2-3|TRBV7-9|-
TGTGCCAGCAGCTCCGACGAAGAGGGGGCTAGCACAGATACGCAGTATTTT
CASSSDEEGASTDTQYF
>-|TRBJ1-2|TRBV28|-
TGTGCCAGCAGTCCCGGGGAGAACTATGGCTACACCTTC
CASSPGENYGYTF
>-|TRBJ2-5|TRBV7-2|few
TGTGCCAGCAGCTTAGCGCAGGGATCAGAGACCCAGTACTTC
CASSLAQGSETQYF
>-|TRBJ1-1|TRBV28|few
TGTGCCAGCAGTTTTACAGGGTGGGGGAACACTGAAGCTTTCTTT
CASSFTGWGNTEAFF
>TRBD1|TRBJ1-1|TRBV7-2|-
TGTGCCAGCAAACAGGGGTGGACTGAAGCTTTCTTT
CASKQGWTEAFF
>TRBD2|TRBJ2-3|TRBV4-3|-
TGCGCCAGCAGCCAAGATCTTAGCGGGAGAACAGATACGCAGTATTTT
CASSQDLSGRTDTQYF
>-|TRBJ1-2|TRBV6-1|once
TGTGCCAGCAGTGAAGGGGGGGCTAACTATGGCTACACCTTC
CASSEGGANYGYTF
>-|TRBJ2-1|TRBV9|-
TGTGCCAGCAGCGTAGGAGGGGGGGCGTACAATGAGCAGTTCTTC
CASSVGGGAYNEQFF
>-|TRBJ2-5|TRBV7-8|-
TGTGCCAGCAGCCTCAATCGGGAGACCCAGTACTTC
CASSLNRETQYF
>TRBD2|TRBJ2-5|TRBV4-1|few
TGCGCCAGCAGCCCAGGAGCGGGGGCGATATTGGAGACCCAGTACTTC
CASSPGAGAILETQYF